Sequencing of this T cell receptor (beta chain) was carried out in a study of human T cells and chemical hapten exposure. TCRdb ran MiXCR on the RACE reads and lists one entry per CDR3 protein. The sample includes 360,000 or so distinct CDR3 sequences, under 6.5% of them seen just once. V shed 5 bases and J 5 bases; nucleotides not matched to a gene: 7. The CDR3 sequence is 15 residues long. Study-wide results and caveats: Among TCRs, those above 1 in 1000 frequency were unaffected by DPC sensitization.

Time point given: patch test 2, 6 weeks after DPC sensitization. Treatment: therapeutic diphenylcyclopropenone sensitization with weekly scalp DPC. Drawing of blood took place ahead of applying each patch test. This clonotype was recorded at least ten times. Its specificity is unknown. Sample: whole blood, taken in connection with sensitization to the hapten diphenylcyclopropenone (DPC). V and J are TRBV12-3 or TRBV12-4 and TRBJ1-5; 9 bases agree with TRBD1. The TCR originated in a woman between 18 and 30 years old with alopecia areata. Some clones in this sample may be carry-over from other donors' samples. CDR3 amino acids: CASSPGDRDHQPQHF. The CDR3 DNA reads TGTGCCAGCAGTCCGGGGGACAGGGACCATCAGCCCCAGCATTTT.